A single sample gave rise to the 25 T cell receptor beta chains below, sequenced in a study of identical twins. TCRdb re-derived calls from the 5' RACE reads in MiXCR, one entry per CDR3 protein. In the table there are 1.5 million or so distinct CDR3 sequences, less than 35% of which are singletons. Material for sequencing was cord blood. The origin of the receptors is a newborn girl in good health.

The chain combines TRBV21-1 with TRBJ2-7; TRBD2 reflects the table's D call only, with no check against the DNA. TRBV21-1 constitutes a pseudogene. The length of the CDR3 is 20 residues. The CDR3: CASSKSPRPSGRNKKHEQYF. The CDR3 bases are TGTGCCAGCAGCAAATCCCCTAGGCCTAGCGGGAGGAACAAGAAGCACGAGCAGTACTTC.

This clonotype has only one observation. A read error may produce the germline difference seen at one junction end. V is TRBV9 and J is TRBJ2-3; possible D gene TRBD2, 6 bases. The CDR3 loop spans 14 amino acids. Per the germline V gene, CDR1 is SGDLS and CDR2 is YYNGEE. The CDR3 DNA follows: TGTGCCGGCAGCGCCCCTCTCGGAGGGAATACGCAGTATTTT. Translated: CAGSAPLGGNTQYF.

This clonotype was picked up many times. The V gene is TRBV7-2, the J gene TRBJ2-1; the match to TRBD2 covers 8 bases. Looked up from germline, CDR1 is SGHTA and CDR2 is FQGNSA. V shed 3 bases and J 8 bases; nucleotides not matched to a gene: 6. The CDR3 covers 14 residues. As DNA, the CDR3 is TGTGCCAGCAGCTTGGGACTAGGTGTCGATGAGCAGTTCTTC. Amino acids: CASSLGLGVDEQFF.

The chain uses TRBV5-1 and TRBJ2-1; 7 nucleotides agree with TRBD2. The length of the CDR3 is 16 residues. Trimming removed 0 bases from V and 13 bases from J; junction bases left unmatched: 16. Germline assignment: CDR1 SGHRS and CDR2 YFSETQ. CDR3 coding DNA: TGCGCCAGCAGCTTGGTTGGACTAGGGAGACAAGAGACCCAGTTCTTC. Protein product: CASSLVGLGRQETQFF.

The CDR3 DNA is TGTGCCAGCAGGACGGGGCAGAGTGGCTATGGCTACACCTTC. Protein product: CASRTGQSGYGYTF. V is TRBV28 and J is TRBJ1-2; possibly TRBD1 for D (5 bases). Germline V gives CDR1 MDHEN, CDR2 SYDVKM. This CDR3 has 14 amino acids. V shed 6 bases and J shed 4 bases, with 15 bases lying between them.

The chain carries TRBV4-3 and TRBJ2-7, with 8 bases fitting TRBD2. V trimming: 1 base; J trimming: 3 bases; junction bases outside the gene matches: 8. The germline CDR1 and CDR2 sequences are LGHNA and YSLEER. The CDR3 loop spans 16 amino acids. The DNA for the CDR3 is TGCGCCAGCAGCCAAGTTTTAGGCGGGAGGATCTACGAGCAGTACTTC. It yields the protein CASSQVLGGRIYEQYF.

The chain joins TRBV5-6 to TRBJ1-5; 8 nucleotides align to TRBD1. V lost 4 bases, J lost 1 base, and 16 bases stayed unmatched. Germline V CDR1 and CDR2: SGHDT, YYEEEE. The CDR3 contains 19 residues. CDR3 loop: CASSLTSGQGWRSNQPQHF. The CDR3 coding sequence is TGTGCCAGCAGCCTGACGTCCGGACAGGGATGGCGCAGCAATCAGCCCCAGCATTTT.

This clonotype appeared once. The V call is TRBV4-1, the J call TRBJ2-1; 7 nucleotides match TRBD2. Unmatched junction bases numbered 11, after V lost 4 bases and J lost 2 bases. CDR3 size: 17 residues. The V gene's germline CDR1 is MGHRA and CDR2 YSYEKL. The CDR3 loop is CASSPRGLDRTYNEQFF. The CDR3 nucleotides are TGCGCCAGCAGCCCTCGCGGACTAGATAGAACCTACAATGAGCAGTTCTTC.

This clonotype was seen more than once but under ten times. The CDR3 DNA follows: TGTGCCAGCAGCTCAGACCCTCAACTCCACTTT. This translates into CASSSDPQLHF. This chain connects TRBV7-9 to TRBJ1-6; D unresolved. Trimming shortened V by 4 bases and J by 16 bases, and 11 bases separated the two germline ends. The length of the CDR3 is 11 residues. Germline V gene sequence: CDR1 SEHNR, CDR2 FQNEAQ (reference sequence).

On this clonotype: The junction and the germline gene differ at one end; a read error may be behind it. The chain combines TRBV28 with TRBJ1-4; D might be TRBD1 (6 bases). The germline CDR1 and CDR2 sequences are MDHEN and SYDVKM. This CDR3 contains 15 residues. CDR3 residues: CASTLQGSTNGKLFF. The DNA for the CDR3 is TGTGCCAGCACCCTACAGGGATCAACTAATGGAAAACTGTTTTTT.

V gene TRBV12-3 or TRBV12-4 combines with J gene TRBJ2-5; 7 bases map to TRBD1. V gave up 5 bases and J gave up 3 bases; unmatched junction bases: 12. CDR3 length equals 16 residues. The DNA for the CDR3 is TGTGCCAGCAGTAGAGACAGGGTCGGTAAGGAAGAGACCCAGTACTTC. It specifies CASSRDRVGKEETQYF.

The genes are TRBV20-1 and TRBJ1-1; D call uncertain. The CDR3 runs 15 residues. The V end lost 3 bases, the J end lost 0 bases, and 14 bases lay between the germline ends. Germline loops: CDR1 DFQATT, CDR2 SNEGSKA (reference sequence). CDR3 sequence (DNA): TGCAGTGCTAGGGCACTTGGCCTAATGAACACTGAAGCTTTCTTT. It codes for CSARALGLMNTEAFF.

This clonotype was observed a handful of times. This chain links TRBV5-1 with TRBJ1-1, with a tentative D call TRBD1 (6 bases). Between the trimmed V and J ends, which lost 4 bases and 4 bases, there was a span of 11 bases. Germline-derived CDR1 and CDR2 are SGHRS and YFSETQ. The CDR3 is 13 residues long. The CDR3 loop is CASSPGQTTEAFF. The CDR3 DNA follows: TGCGCCAGCAGCCCCGGACAGACCACTGAAGCTTTCTTT.

The chain links TRBV28 to TRBJ1-5; D is uncertain. V was cut by 9 bases and J by 2 bases, with 11 bases left in between. Germline V gene lookup returns CDR1 MDHEN and CDR2 SYDVKM. CDR3 length: 13 residues. In DNA, the CDR3 is TGTGCCAGTTTTAGTTGGGGCAATCAGCCCCAGCATTTT. This encodes CASFSWGNQPQHF.

The genes are TRBV11-1 and TRBJ2-1, with 7 bases lining up with TRBD2. Germline trimming cut 4 bases from V and 6 bases from J; bases unmatched to any gene: 6. The CDR3 totals 14 residues. Looked up from germline, CDR1 is SGHAT and CDR2 is FQDESV (reference sequence). This CDR3 reads CASSWTRGPNEQFF. CDR3 sequence (DNA): TGTGCCAGCAGCTGGACTAGAGGGCCCAATGAGCAGTTCTTC.

This clonotype was recorded a few times. V is TRBV5-6 and J is TRBJ2-6; no firm D call. Trimming shortened V by 6 bases and J by 0 bases, and 7 bases separated the two germline ends. CDR1 SGHDT and CDR2 YYEEEE come from the germline V gene. The CDR3 has 14 residues. This CDR3 reads CASKRTSGANVLTF. Written as DNA, the CDR3 is TGTGCCAGCAAAAGAACCTCTGGGGCCAACGTCCTGACTTTC.

The sample holds a few counts of this clonotype. The V call is TRBV12-3 or TRBV12-4, the J call TRBJ1-2; weak D call: TRBD1 (6 bases). The CDR3 is 15 residues long. The V end lost 9 bases, the J end lost 2 bases, and 19 bases lay between the germline ends. The CDR3 DNA is TGTGCCAGTCGTTGGGGTGAGGGGGTGAACTATGGCTACACCTTC. This gives the protein CASRWGEGVNYGYTF.

V and J are TRBV11-2 and TRBJ1-4; the D is unclear. The CDR3 runs 13 residues. Germline V gene sequence: CDR1 SGHAT, CDR2 FQNNGV. The V gene lost 4 bases and the J gene lost 6 bases, with 9 bases spanning the gap. The CDR3 sequence: CASSSGWHEKLFF. The CDR3, as DNA: TGTGCCAGCAGCTCCGGTTGGCATGAAAAACTGTTTTTT.

There are a few counts of this clonotype. The rearrangement uses TRBV20-1 and TRBJ2-7; 9 bases are shared with TRBD2. The CDR3 length is 13 residues. Germline CDR1 DFQATT, CDR2 SNEGSKA (reference sequence). V shed 7 bases, J shed 1 base, and the junction held 5 bases outside the gene matches. The CDR3 DNA sequence: TGCAGTGTCGCTAGCGGGGTGTCCTACGAGCAGTACTTC. This codes for CSVASGVSYEQYF.

This clonotype was picked up a small number of times. CDR3 loop: CASRSIRLTTTDTQYF. CDR3 DNA: TGCGCCAGCAGGTCAATCAGGCTCACCACCACAGATACGCAGTATTTT. The rearrangement links TRBV5-1 to TRBJ2-3, with D uncertain. The V end lost 5 bases, the J end lost 2 bases, and 18 bases lay between the germline ends. Germline CDR1 reads SGHRS; CDR2 reads YFSETQ. This CDR3 has 16 residues.

The V gene is TRBV20-1, the J gene TRBJ1-1; D is undetermined. Germline V CDR1 and CDR2: DFQATT, SNEGSKA (reference sequence). The CDR3 extends over 15 amino acids. Deletions cut 0 bases from V and 1 base from J, with 12 bases between. CDR3 sequence reads: CSARDASGPNTEAFF. CDR3 nucleotides: TGCAGTGCTAGAGACGCCTCGGGTCCGAACACTGAAGCTTTCTTT.

V usage is TRBV4-1 and J usage is TRBJ2-1; 11 bases fit TRBD2. The CDR3 has 16 residues. Germline CDR1 reads MGHRA; CDR2 reads YSYEKL. V shed 1 base and J 6 bases; nucleotides not matched to a gene: 5. The CDR3 protein is CASSQGQLAGANEQFF. The CDR3 coding sequence is TGCGCCAGCAGCCAAGGGCAACTAGCGGGAGCCAATGAGCAGTTCTTC.

The rearrangement uses TRBV28 and TRBJ2-7; D gene ambiguous. CDR1 MDHEN and CDR2 SYDVKM come from the germline V gene. The CDR3 contains 13 residues. V was cut by 2 bases and J by 5 bases, with 10 bases left in between. The chain's CDR3 is CASSLRQPNEQYF. CDR3 DNA sequence: TGTGCCAGCAGTTTAAGGCAGCCTAACGAGCAGTACTTC.

CDR3 sequence (DNA): TGTGCCAGCAGCTTAAGAGGTCAGGGCGATCAGCCCCAGCATTTT. Its protein product is CASSLRGQGDQPQHF. V and J are TRBV7-2 and TRBJ1-5; D is possibly TRBD1 (5 bases). The CDR3 spans 15 residues. Trimming took off 2 bases at V and 5 bases at J, with 13 bases between the two ends. Germline loops: CDR1 SGHTA, CDR2 FQGNSA.

This clonotype came up once. As DNA, the CDR3 is TGCGCCAGCAGCTTGGTCAGGTACTCCTACAATGAGCAGTTCTTC. Translation: CASSLVRYSYNEQFF. The chain is built from TRBV5-1 and TRBJ2-1; D uncertain. V gave up 0 bases and J gave up 0 bases, with 7 bases separating them. The CDR3 contains 15 residues. The germline V gene has CDR1 SGHRS and CDR2 YFSETQ.